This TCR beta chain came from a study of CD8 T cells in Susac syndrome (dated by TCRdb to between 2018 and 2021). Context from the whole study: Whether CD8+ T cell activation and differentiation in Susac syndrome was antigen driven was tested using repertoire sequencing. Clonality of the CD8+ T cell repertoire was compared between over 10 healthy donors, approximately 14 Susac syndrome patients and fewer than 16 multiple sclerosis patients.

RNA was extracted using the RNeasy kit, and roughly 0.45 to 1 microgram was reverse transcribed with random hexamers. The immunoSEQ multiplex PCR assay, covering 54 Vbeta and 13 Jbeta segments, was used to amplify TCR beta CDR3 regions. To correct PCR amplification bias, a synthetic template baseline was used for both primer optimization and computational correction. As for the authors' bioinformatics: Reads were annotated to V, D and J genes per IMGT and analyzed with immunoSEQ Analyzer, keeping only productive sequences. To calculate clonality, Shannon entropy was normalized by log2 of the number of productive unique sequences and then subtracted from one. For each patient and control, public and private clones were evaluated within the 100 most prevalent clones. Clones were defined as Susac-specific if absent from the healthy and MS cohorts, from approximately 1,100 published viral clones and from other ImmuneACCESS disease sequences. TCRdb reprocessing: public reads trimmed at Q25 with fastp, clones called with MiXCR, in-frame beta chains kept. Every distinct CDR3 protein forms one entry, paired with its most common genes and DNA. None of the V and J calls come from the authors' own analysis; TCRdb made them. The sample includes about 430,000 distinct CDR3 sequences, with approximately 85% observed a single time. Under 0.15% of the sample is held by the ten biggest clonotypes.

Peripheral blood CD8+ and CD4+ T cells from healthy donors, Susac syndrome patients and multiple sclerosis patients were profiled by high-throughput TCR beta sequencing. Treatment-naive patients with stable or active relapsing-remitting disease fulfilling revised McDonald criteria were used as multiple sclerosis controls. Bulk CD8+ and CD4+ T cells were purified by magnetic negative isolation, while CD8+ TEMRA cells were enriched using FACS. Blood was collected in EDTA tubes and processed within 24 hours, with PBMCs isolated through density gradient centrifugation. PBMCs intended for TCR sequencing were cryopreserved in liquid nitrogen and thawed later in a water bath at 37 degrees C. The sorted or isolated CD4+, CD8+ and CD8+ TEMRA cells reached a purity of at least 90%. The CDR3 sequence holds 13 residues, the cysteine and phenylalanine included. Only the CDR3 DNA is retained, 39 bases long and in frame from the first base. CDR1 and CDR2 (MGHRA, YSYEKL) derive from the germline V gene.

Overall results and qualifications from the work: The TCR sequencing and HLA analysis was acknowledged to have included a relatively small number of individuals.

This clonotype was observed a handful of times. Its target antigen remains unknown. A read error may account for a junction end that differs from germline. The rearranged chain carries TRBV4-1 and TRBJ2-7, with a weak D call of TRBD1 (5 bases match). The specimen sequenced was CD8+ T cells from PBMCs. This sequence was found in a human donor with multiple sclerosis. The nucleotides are TGTGCCAGCAGCCAAGACAGCTCCTACGAGCAGTACTTC. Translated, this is CASSQDSSYEQYF.